Below, one T cell receptor beta chain is given with its context. What it binds is unknown. This sample was included in a study of cytomegalovirus exposure and HLA in healthy donors. Whole-study results and caveats: An analysis done earlier found most TCR beta V segments productive about 87% or about 30% of the time.

The PCR had 60 Vbeta and 13 Jbeta primers. Per the study methods: A later analysis counted tens of millions of unique TCR beta chains, some 12 million shared. Measured with immunoSEQ multiplex PCR; TCRdb has only the in-frame clones, and not every one. D and trimming come from the DNA, and the V and J calls and clone size come from that table. The data contain roughly 130,000 clones, just under 80% of them singletons. The donors comprised healthy bone marrow donors. CDR1 is SGHRS, CDR2 YFSETQ, per germline. The CDR3 is 15 amino acids. Germline trimming cut 2 bases from V and 5 bases from J; bases unmatched to any gene: 4.

The sequence came from a man under 40 in good health and CMV-seronegative. Sequenced input: PBMCs. The V and J genes are TRBV5-1 and TRBJ2-3; 11 bases line up with TRBD2. The CDR3 DNA is TGCGCCAGCAGCTTTAGCGGGGGGGCTGTAGATACGCAGTATTTT. As protein: CASSFSGGAVDTQYF.